The entry that follows covers one T cell receptor (beta chain) sequence. The source of the sample is a study of T cells in Graves' hyperthyroidism and ophthalmopathy. Amplification of TCR beta CDR3 regions used RNA as the template. The study used the HTBI primer set for a first-round RT-PCR of the TCR CDR3. In TCRdb, the multiplex PCR reads were re-called with MiXCR into one record per CDR3 protein. The sample has about 600,000 distinct CDR3 sequences, around 16% seen once. The V gene lost 0 bases and the J gene lost 2 bases, with 11 bases spanning the gap. This CDR3 has 15 residues. CDR1 SGHAT and CDR2 FQDESV come from the germline V gene (reference sequence).

Sequenced material: blood. This chain connects TRBV11-1 to TRBJ2-7; no firm D call. The receptor was derived from a woman in her thirties or forties with Graves' ophthalmopathy. CDR3 region: CASSLAGVSTYEQYF. CDR3 in DNA: TGTGCCAGCAGCTTAGCAGGTGTATCAACCTACGAGCAGTACTTC.